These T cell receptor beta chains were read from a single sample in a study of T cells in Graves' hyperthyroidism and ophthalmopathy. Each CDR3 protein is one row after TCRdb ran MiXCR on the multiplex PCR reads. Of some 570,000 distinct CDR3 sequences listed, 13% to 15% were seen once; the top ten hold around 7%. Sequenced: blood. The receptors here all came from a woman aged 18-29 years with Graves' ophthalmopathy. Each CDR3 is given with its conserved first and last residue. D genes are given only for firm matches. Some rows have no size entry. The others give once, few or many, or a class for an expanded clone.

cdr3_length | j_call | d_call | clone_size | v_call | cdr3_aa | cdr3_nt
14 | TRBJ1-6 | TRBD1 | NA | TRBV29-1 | CSVRITGVDSPLHF | TGCAGCGTTAGGATTACAGGGGTGGATTCACCCCTCCACTTT
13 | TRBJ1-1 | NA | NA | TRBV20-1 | CSAGIPGLNEAFF | TGCAGTGCTGGGATCCCAGGGTTGAATGAAGCTTTCTTT
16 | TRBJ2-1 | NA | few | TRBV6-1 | CASSATSVWGDNEQFF | TGTGCCAGCAGTGCGACATCAGTTTGGGGAGACAATGAGCAGTTCTTC
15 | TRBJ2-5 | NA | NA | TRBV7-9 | CASSQAPLVQETQYF | TGTGCCAGCAGCCAAGCTCCCCTAGTTCAAGAGACCCAGTACTTC
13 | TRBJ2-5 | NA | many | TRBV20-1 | CSASSGIKETQYF | TGCAGTGCCTCATCCGGGATTAAAGAGACCCAGTACTTC
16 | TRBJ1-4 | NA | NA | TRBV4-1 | CASSRLGGASNEKLFF | TGCGCCAGCAGCCGCCTTGGCGGGGCTTCTAATGAAAAACTGTTTTTT
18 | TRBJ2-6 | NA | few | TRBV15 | CATSRVLHSSGGANVLTF | TGTGCCACCAGCAGAGTACTACATAGTTCGGGAGGGGCCAACGTCCTGACTTTC
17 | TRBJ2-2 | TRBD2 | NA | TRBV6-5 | CASSYSGTSGFTGELFF | TGTGCCAGCAGTTACTCCGGGACTAGCGGGTTCACCGGGGAGCTGTTTTTT
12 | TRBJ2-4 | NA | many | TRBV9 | CASSNDQNIQYF | TGTGCCAGCAGCAACGACCAAAACATTCAGTACTTC
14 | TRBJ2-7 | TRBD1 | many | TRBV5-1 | CASSSGQGAYEQYF | TGTGCCAGCAGCTCGGGACAGGGCGCTTACGAGCAGTACTTC
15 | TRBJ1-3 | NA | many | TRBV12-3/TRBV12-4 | CASSLARGGGNTIYF | TGTGCCAGCAGTTTAGCCAGGGGCGGTGGAAACACCATATATTTT
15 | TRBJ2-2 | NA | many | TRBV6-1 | CATTPQGGNTGELFF | TGTGCCACCACCCCTCAGGGGGGGAACACCGGGGAGCTGTTTTTT
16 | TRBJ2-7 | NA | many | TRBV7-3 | CASSLTGGVSSYEQYF | TGTGCCAGCAGCTTAACTGGCGGGGTCAGCTCCTACGAGCAGTACTTC